The clone carrying this T cell receptor beta chain was observed a few times. These data originate in a study of blood T cell repertoires in COVID-19. For the study at large: Sources were T cells, B-cell-depleted T cells, or PBMCs; the material itself was cDNA or gDNA.

Original methodology: Amplification with reference gene primers provided the estimates of nucleated cell counts. Repertoires were generated with immunoSEQ multiplex PCR, while TCRdb's copy carries only in-frame clones and drops some. V and J calls and clone size are given by that table; D and trimming were obtained from the DNA. The sample includes around 80,000 clones, 75% to 85% of them seen just once. Sample: peripheral blood. The TCR was taken from a woman aged 70-85 years with acute or convalescent COVID-19.

The CDR3 region is CASSFWGGGNTIYF. Here the CDR3 DNA reads TGTGCCAGCAGCTTCTGGGGAGGAGGAAACACCATATATTTT. The rearrangement joins TRBV5-4 to TRBJ1-3; D unclear. The germline V and J ends were trimmed by 2 bases and 4 bases, with 10 bases remaining between them. The CDR3 is 14 amino acids. Germline V gene sequence: CDR1 SGHNT, CDR2 YYREEE (reference sequence).